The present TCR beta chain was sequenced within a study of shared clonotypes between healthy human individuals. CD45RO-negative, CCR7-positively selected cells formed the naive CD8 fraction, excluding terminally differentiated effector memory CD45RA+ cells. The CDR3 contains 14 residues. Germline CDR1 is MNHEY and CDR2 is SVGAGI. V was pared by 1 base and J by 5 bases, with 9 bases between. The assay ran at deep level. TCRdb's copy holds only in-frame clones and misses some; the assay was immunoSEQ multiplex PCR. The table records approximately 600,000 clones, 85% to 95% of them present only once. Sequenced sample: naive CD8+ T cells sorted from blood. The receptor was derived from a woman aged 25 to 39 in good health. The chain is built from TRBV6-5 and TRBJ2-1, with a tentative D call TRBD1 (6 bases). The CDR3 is CASSYLGANNEQFF. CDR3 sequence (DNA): TGTGCCAGCAGTTACTTGGGGGCAAACAATGAGCAGTTCTTC.